The clone carrying this T cell receptor (beta chain) was counted only a few times. The antigen remains undetermined. CDR1 is LNHDA and CDR2 is SQIVND in the germline V gene (reference sequence). This CDR3 has 17 amino acids. V lost 7 bases to trimming and J lost 4 bases, with 25 bases between them. This entry comes from a study of CD8 T cells in ankylosing spondylitis. Study conclusions and caveats: Disease-associated clones were reportedly significantly overrepresented in matched ankylosing spondylitis synovial fluid. A TCR beta motif of about eight highly homologous variants appeared characteristic of ankylosing spondylitis blood. Prior literature has documented some motif variants in synovial fluid and blood from reactive arthritis.

Using quantitative 5'-RACE with molecular barcodes, the authors made TCR beta libraries. Each CDR3 protein gets one entry after TCRdb re-called the 5' RACE reads with MiXCR. The table shows 200,000 to 250,000 distinct CDR3 sequences, with roughly 25% occurring only once. Sequencing was carried out using blood, either unsorted or a sorted T cell fraction (not recorded which). V is TRBV19 and J is TRBJ1-1; perhaps TRBD1 as D (5 bases). The receptor was isolated from a male donor with ankylosing spondylitis or in good health (not recorded which). CDR3 sequence (DNA): TGTGCCAGTAAAACAAGGGCAGGGAACCCCCGTTCCACTGAAGCTTTCTTT. Amino acid sequence: CASKTRAGNPRSTEAFF. Full variable domain (outside the CDR3, taken from reference TRBV19 and TRBJ1-1): DGGITQSPKYLFRKEGQNVTLSCEQNLNHDAMYWYRQDPGQGLRLIYYSQIVNDFQKGDIAEGYSVSREKKESFPLTVTSAQKNPTAFYLCASKTRAGNPRSTEAFFGQGTRLTVV.